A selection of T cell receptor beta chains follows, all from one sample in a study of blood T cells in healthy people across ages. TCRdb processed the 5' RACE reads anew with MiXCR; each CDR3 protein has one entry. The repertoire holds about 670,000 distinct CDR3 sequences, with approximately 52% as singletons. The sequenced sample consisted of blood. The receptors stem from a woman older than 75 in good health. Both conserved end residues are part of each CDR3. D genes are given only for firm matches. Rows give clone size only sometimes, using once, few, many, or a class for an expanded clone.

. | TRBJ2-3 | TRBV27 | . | CASRLYPGTSDTQYF | TGTGCCAGCAGACTTTATCCCGGTACTTCAGATACGCAGTATTTT
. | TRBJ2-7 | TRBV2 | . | CASSESVGHYEQYF | TGTGCCAGCAGTGAATCGGTCGGACACTACGAGCAGTACTTC
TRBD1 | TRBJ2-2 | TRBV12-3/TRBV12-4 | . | CASSLGWGQAATGELFF | TGTGCCAGCAGTTTAGGGTGGGGACAGGCGGCCACCGGGGAGCTGTTTTTT
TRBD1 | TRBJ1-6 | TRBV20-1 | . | CSAPRTGGTYNSPLHF | TGCAGTGCTCCACGAACAGGGGGCACCTATAATTCACCCCTCCACTTT
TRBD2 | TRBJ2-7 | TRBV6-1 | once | CASIILAGDYEQYF | TGTGCCAGCATCATACTAGCGGGAGATTACGAGCAGTACTTC
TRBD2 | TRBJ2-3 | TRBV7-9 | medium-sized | CASSLGSGRSQYF | TGTGCCAGCAGCTTAGGAAGCGGGAGGTCGCAGTATTTT
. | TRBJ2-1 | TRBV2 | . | CARSQASNEQFF | TGTGCCAGGTCCCAAGCATCCAATGAGCAGTTCTTC
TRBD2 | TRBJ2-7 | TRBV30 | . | CAWREGLAWGAYNEQYF | TGTGCCTGGAGGGAGGGACTAGCGTGGGGGGCCTACAATGAGCAGTACTTC
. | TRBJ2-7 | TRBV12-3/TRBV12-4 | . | CASSLALDHYEQYF | TGTGCCAGCAGCTTAGCACTAGACCACTACGAGCAGTACTTC
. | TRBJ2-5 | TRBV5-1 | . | CASSLAGQAQETQYF | TGCGCCAGCAGCCTTGCGGGCCAGGCACAAGAGACCCAGTACTTC
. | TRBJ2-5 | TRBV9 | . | CASSPQTGIGLAQYF | TGTGCCAGCAGCCCCCAAACCGGGATTGGGTTGGCCCAGTACTTC
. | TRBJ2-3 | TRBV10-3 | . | CAISESKQLRDTQYF | TGTGCCATCAGTGAGTCGAAGCAGCTCAGGGATACGCAGTATTTT
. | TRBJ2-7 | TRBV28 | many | CAIDSTYEQYF | TGTGCCATAGATTCAACCTACGAGCAGTACTTC
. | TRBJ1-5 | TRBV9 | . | CASSPSTDTQHF | TGTGCCAGCAGCCCGAGCACAGATACGCAGCATTTT
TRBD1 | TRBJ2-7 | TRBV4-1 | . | CASSPPGQAYEQYF | TGCGCCAGCAGCCCACCGGGACAGGCCTACGAGCAGTACTTC
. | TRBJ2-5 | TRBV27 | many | CASSPGGSQETQYF | TGTGCCAGCAGCCCGGGCGGCTCCCAAGAGACCCAGTACTTC
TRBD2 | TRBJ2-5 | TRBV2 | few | CASSEALAEEQYF | TGTGCCAGCAGTGAAGCGCTAGCGGAGGAGCAGTACTTC
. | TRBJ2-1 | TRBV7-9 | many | CASSPRYEQFF | TGTGCCAGCAGCCCGAGATATGAGCAGTTCTTC
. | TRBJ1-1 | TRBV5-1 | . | CASSLVAGVTEAFF | TGCGCCAGCAGCTTGGTGGCAGGAGTTACTGAAGCTTTCTTT
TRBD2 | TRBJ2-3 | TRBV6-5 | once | CASSCPASLAGGPPSTGTQYF | TGTGCCAGCAGTTGCCCCGCGTCCCTAGCGGGAGGTCCTCCTAGCACAGGTACGCAGTATTTT
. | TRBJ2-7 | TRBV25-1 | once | CASSVGTSSEQYF | TGTGCCAGCAGCGTCGGGACTTCAAGCGAGCAGTACTTC
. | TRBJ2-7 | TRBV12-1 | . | CASSSPGQDYEQYF | TGTGCCAGCAGCTCCCCCGGACAGGACTACGAGCAGTACTTC
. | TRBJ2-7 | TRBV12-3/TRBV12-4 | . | CTSSPSSLPEQYF | TGTACCAGCAGTCCCAGTTCTCTACCCGAGCAGTACTTC
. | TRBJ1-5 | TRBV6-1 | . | CASSEAGGRQPQHF | TGTGCCAGCAGTGAAGCAGGGGGGAGGCAGCCCCAGCATTTT
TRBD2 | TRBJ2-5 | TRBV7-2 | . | CASSKGTSGAIIQETQYF | TGTGCCAGCAGCAAAGGGACTAGCGGGGCGATAATTCAAGAGACCCAGTACTTC
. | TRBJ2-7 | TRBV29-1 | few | CSVKPGSYEQYF | TGCAGCGTTAAGCCGGGATCCTACGAGCAGTACTTC
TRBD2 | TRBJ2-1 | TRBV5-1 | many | CASSSGLAGYYNEQFF | TGCGCCAGCAGCTCCGGACTAGCGGGATATTACAATGAGCAGTTCTTC
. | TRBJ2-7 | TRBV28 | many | CATAPPGAVYEQYF | TGTGCCACCGCGCCACCCGGGGCGGTCTACGAGCAGTACTTC
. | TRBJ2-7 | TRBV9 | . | CASSPQGFYEQYF | TGTGCCAGCAGCCCCCAGGGTTTCTACGAGCAGTACTTC
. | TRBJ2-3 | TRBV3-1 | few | CASSQVRRAVHTDTQYF | TGTGCCAGCAGCCAAGTTAGGAGGGCGGTCCACACAGATACGCAGTATTTT
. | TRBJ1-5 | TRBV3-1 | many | CASSPTIAGPQHF | TGTGCCAGCAGCCCAACGATCGCGGGACCCCAGCATTTT
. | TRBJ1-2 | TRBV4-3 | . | CASSQVDVNYGYTF | TGCGCCAGCAGCCAAGTCGACGTCAACTATGGCTACACCTTC
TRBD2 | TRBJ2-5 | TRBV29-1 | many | CSVRERGPTETQYF | TGCAGCGTTCGTGAGCGGGGGCCGACAGAGACCCAGTACTTC
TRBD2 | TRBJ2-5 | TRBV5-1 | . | CASSPLSGGGQETQYF | TGCGCCAGCAGCCCCCTGAGCGGCGGGGGACAAGAGACCCAGTACTTC
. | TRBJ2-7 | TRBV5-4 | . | CASSAGIFVYNEQYF | TGTGCCAGCAGCGCAGGGATATTTGTCTACAATGAGCAGTACTTC
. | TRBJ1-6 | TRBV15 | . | CATSRVRQADSPLHF | TGTGCCACCAGCAGAGTACGACAGGCAGATTCACCCCTCCACTTT
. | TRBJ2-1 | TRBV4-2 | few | CASSHRDNEQFF | TGTGCCAGCAGCCACCGGGACAATGAGCAGTTCTTC
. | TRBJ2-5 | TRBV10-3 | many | CAISETLQERGTQYF | TGTGCCATCAGTGAGACCCTCCAGGAGCGAGGGACCCAGTACTTC
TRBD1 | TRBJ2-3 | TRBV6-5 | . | CASIYRGTQYF | TGTGCCAGCATCTACAGGGGTACGCAGTATTTT
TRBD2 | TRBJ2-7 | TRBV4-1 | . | CASSQIHSASGILEQYF | TGCGCCAGCAGCCAAATCCATTCGGCTAGCGGGATTCTCGAGCAGTACTTC
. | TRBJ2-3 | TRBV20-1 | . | CSARDHGQGRPDTQYF | TGCAGTGCTAGAGATCACGGGCAGGGCCGTCCAGATACGCAGTATTTT
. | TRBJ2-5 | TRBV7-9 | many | CASSFGLAQETQYF | TGTGCCAGCAGCTTTGGGCTAGCCCAAGAGACCCAGTACTTC
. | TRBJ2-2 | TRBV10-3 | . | CAISPGRLNTGELFF | TGTGCCATCAGCCCCGGGCGGCTGAACACCGGGGAGCTGTTTTTT
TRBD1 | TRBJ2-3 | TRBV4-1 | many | CASSQLPDRGGTDTQYF | TGCGCCAGCAGCCAACTTCCGGACAGGGGAGGAACAGATACGCAGTATTTT
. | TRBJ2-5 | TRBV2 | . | CASSGERWGAQYF | TGTGCCAGCAGCGGAGAGCGGTGGGGCGCGCAGTACTTC
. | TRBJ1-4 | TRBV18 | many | CASSSSRGSTNEKLFF | TGTGCCAGCTCATCCTCCAGGGGTTCGACTAATGAAAAACTGTTTTTT
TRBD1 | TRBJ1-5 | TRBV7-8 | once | CAGSPGTASRAQHF | TGTGCCGGCAGCCCGGGGACAGCCTCTCGGGCCCAGCATTTT
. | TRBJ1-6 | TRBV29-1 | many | CSVIGRSSYNSPLHF | TGCAGCGTTATTGGCAGGAGCTCCTATAATTCACCCCTCCACTTT
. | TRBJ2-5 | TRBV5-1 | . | CASSLESPVETQYF | TGCGCCAGCAGCTTGGAGTCCCCCGTTGAGACCCAGTACTTC
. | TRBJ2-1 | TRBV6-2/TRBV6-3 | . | CASSYSPQRWTVYNEQFF | TGTGCCAGCAGTTACTCGCCCCAGCGGTGGACAGTCTACAATGAGCAGTTCTTC
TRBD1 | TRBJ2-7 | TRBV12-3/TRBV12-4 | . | CASRASTGTGEEQYF | TGTGCCAGCAGAGCCTCCACCGGGACAGGTGAAGAGCAGTACTTC
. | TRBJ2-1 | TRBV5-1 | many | CASSLDSFYNEQFF | TGCGCCAGCAGCTTAGACAGCTTCTACAATGAGCAGTTCTTC
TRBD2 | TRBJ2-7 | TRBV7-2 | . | CASSPGLAGVKEQYF | TGTGCCAGCAGCCCTGGACTAGCGGGGGTGAAAGAGCAGTACTTC
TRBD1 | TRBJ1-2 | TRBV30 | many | CAWSRDRANYGYTF | TGTGCCTGGAGTAGGGACAGAGCTAACTATGGCTACACCTTC
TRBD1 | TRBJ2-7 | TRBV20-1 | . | CSARDRASYEQYF | TGCAGTGCTAGGGACAGGGCCTCCTACGAGCAGTACTTC
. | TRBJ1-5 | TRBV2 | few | CASSGLRGPNDQPQHF | TGTGCCAGCAGTGGTCTCAGGGGACCCAATGATCAGCCCCAGCATTTT
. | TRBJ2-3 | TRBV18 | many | CASSPAPGVRDTQYF | TGTGCCAGCTCACCGGCGCCAGGGGTGCGAGATACGCAGTATTTT